This TCR beta chain was sequenced during a study of identical twins. As concerns this clonotype: As yet, its antigen is unknown.

Study findings and constraints: The more abundant beta clonotypes in cord blood had fewer insertions, and memory repertoires did not show this.

CDR3 length: 15 residues. Trimming left V 5 bases short and J 5 bases short, with 15 bases between. Germline values: CDR1 KGHDR, CDR2 SFDVKD. TCRdb fed the 5' RACE reads into MiXCR, producing one record per CDR3 protein. The table shows about 920,000 distinct CDR3 sequences, with roughly 12% occurring only once. The sample was also reused in another study, on yellow fever vaccine responses in identical twins.

Sequences were obtained from PBMCs. This TCR was recovered from a woman younger than 30 in good health. This chain uses TRBV24-1 with TRBJ2-1; D is unresolved. The CDR3 DNA sequence: TGTGCCACCAGTGCTCCCGTCGGCAGAGACAATGAGCAGTTCTTC. Its protein product is CATSAPVGRDNEQFF.